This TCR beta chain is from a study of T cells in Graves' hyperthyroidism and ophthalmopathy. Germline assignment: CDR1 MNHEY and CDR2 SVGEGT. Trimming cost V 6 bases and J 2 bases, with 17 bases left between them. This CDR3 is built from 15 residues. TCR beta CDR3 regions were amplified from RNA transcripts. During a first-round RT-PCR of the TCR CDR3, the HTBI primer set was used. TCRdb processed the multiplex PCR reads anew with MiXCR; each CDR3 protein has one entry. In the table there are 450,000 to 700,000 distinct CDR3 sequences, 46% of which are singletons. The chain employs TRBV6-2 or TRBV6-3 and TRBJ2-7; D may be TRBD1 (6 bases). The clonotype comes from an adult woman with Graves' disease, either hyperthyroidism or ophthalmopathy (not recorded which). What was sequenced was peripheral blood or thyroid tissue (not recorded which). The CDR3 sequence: CASRPLLGQTYEQYF. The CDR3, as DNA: TGTGCCAGCAGACCCCTTCTTGGACAGACCTACGAGCAGTACTTC.